Listed below are T cell receptor beta chains from one sample, sequenced in a study of T-cell memory formation after mild COVID-19. TCRdb fed the 5' RACE reads into MiXCR, producing one record per CDR3 protein. The table lists around 200,000 distinct CDR3 sequences, 27% of them singletons. Material for sequencing was PBMCs or a T cell subset sorted from them (not recorded which). The receptors were gathered from an adult woman who had mild COVID-19 (a few samples of this study predate the infection). Cell type and time point are not known. Each CDR3 is given with its conserved first and last residue. A D gene is named only where the DNA matches it firmly. Only part of the rows carry a size: once, few, many, or a class if the clone is expanded.

j_call v_call d_call clone_size cdr3_length cdr3_nt cdr3_aa
TRBJ2-3 TRBV5-6 TRBD2 many 16 TGTGCCAGCAGCTACCGACTAGCGGGATACACAGATACGCAGTATTTT CASSYRLAGYTDTQYF
TRBJ2-3 TRBV14 NA NA 15 TGTGCCAGCAGCCAAATGGGGGTGTTCTCAGATACGCAGTATTTT CASSQMGVFSDTQYF
TRBJ1-4 TRBV12-3/TRBV12-4 TRBD1 many 14 TGTGCCAGCAGTCCGGGACAGGGGAATGAAAAACTGTTTTTT CASSPGQGNEKLFF
TRBJ1-6 TRBV12-3/TRBV12-4 NA NA 15 TGTGCCAGCACCTCCGGGGGTTCCTATAATTCACCCCTCCACTTT CASTSGGSYNSPLHF
TRBJ2-5 TRBV21-1 NA few 17 TGTGCCAGCAGCGTATGTAGGATTGTTAGGGGTCGAAAGACCCAGTACTTC CASSVCRIVRGRKTQYF
TRBJ2-1 TRBV7-3 NA NA 12 TGTGCCAGCAGCGCACAGCGAAATGAGCAGTTCTTC CASSAQRNEQFF
TRBJ2-3 TRBV6-2/TRBV6-3 TRBD2 NA 15 TGTGCCAGCAGGGGACTAGCGGTGAGGACAGATACGCAGTATTTT CASRGLAVRTDTQYF
TRBJ2-4 TRBV5-5 NA NA 16 TGTGCCAGCAGCTTGGTTACGGGACACACGGGGAACATTCAGTACTTC CASSLVTGHTGNIQYF
TRBJ1-1 TRBV3-1 NA few 16 TGTGCCAGCACCCAAGACCGATTGGGGGGATTCACTGAAGCTTTCTTT CASTQDRLGGFTEAFF
TRBJ2-7 TRBV7-9 TRBD1 NA 15 TGTGCCAGCAGCTTAGGGGGACAGGGAACCCGCGAGCAGTACTTC CASSLGGQGTREQYF
TRBJ2-1 TRBV12-3/TRBV12-4 NA NA 14 TGTGCCAGCAGTACGGGGACTCGGAACAATGAGCAGTTCTTC CASSTGTRNNEQFF
TRBJ2-2 TRBV19 NA once 15 TGTGCCAGTATGGCAGGGACGACGAACACCGGGGAGCTGTTTTTT CASMAGTTNTGELFF
TRBJ1-1 TRBV5-1 NA few 14 TGCGCCAGCAGCTTTGGGACACTGAACACTGAAGCTTTCTTT CASSFGTLNTEAFF
TRBJ2-7 TRBV5-1 TRBD2 few 16 TGCGCCAGCAGCTTGGAGGCAGCGGGACTTGTCTACGAGCAGTACTTC CASSLEAAGLVYEQYF
TRBJ2-5 TRBV7-8 NA few 14 TGTGCCAGCAGCTCCCCGTGGGCCCGAGAGACCCAGTACTTC CASSSPWARETQYF
TRBJ2-5 TRBV9 TRBD1 large 14 TGTGCCAGCAGCAAGACAGGGGCGGGAGAGACCCAGTACTTC CASSKTGAGETQYF
TRBJ2-5 TRBV6-1 TRBD2 NA 16 TGTGCCAGCAGTGAAGTTGATAGCGGGGGCAAAGAGACCCAGTACTTC CASSEVDSGGKETQYF
TRBJ2-7 TRBV25-1 NA NA 13 TGTGCCAGCAGTGTAACAGGGACCTACGAGCAGTACTTC CASSVTGTYEQYF
TRBJ1-2 TRBV6-1 NA NA 10 TGTGCCAGCAGTGACCCCCGGACCTACTTC CASSDPRTYF
TRBJ1-1 TRBV5-1 NA NA 13 TGCGCCAGCAGCTTGGACTGGGGAACTGAAGCTTTCTTT CASSLDWGTEAFF
TRBJ2-5 TRBV18 NA few 13 TGTGCCAGCTCACCGAACAGTGAAGAGACCCAGTACTTC CASSPNSEETQYF